This T cell receptor beta chain originates from a study of blood T cell repertoires in COVID-19. Study at large: The United States, Italy and Spain provided the acute and convalescent COVID-19 samples. Sample material is recorded as cDNA or gDNA derived from T cells, B-cell-depleted T cells, or PBMCs.

Under the authors' procedure: Amplifying reference gene primers gave estimates of nucleated cell counts. Using immunoSEQ multiplex PCR, the repertoire was profiled, and TCRdb retains in-frame clones only, with some absent. V, J and clone size reflect that table, while D and trimming were determined from the DNA. Here the sample spans tens of thousands of clones, 70% to 90% being singletons. The sample comprised peripheral blood. This TCR was sampled from a woman in her sixties or seventies with active COVID-19.

For the CDR3, the DNA is TGTGCCAGCAGCGGCGGGACAGAGCCTATGGATACGCAGTATTTT. Protein sequence: CASSGGTEPMDTQYF. The genes are TRBV9 and TRBJ2-3; D may be TRBD1 (7 bases). Per germline, CDR1 SGDLS and CDR2 YYNGEE. CDR3 length: 15 amino acids. Trimming shortened V by 3 bases and J by 6 bases, and 17 bases separated the two germline ends.